Each of the 26 T cell receptor beta chains below was sequenced from the same sample in a study of human T cells and chemical hapten exposure. TCRdb reprocessed the RACE reads via MiXCR and lists one record per CDR3 protein. Of roughly 180,000 distinct CDR3 sequences detected, 20% to 25% appear once; the ten largest clones hold under 8.5%. Time point: patch test 1, 2 weeks after DPC sensitization. The treatment is: therapeutic diphenylcyclopropenone sensitization with weekly scalp DPC. This specimen was whole blood, taken in connection with sensitization to the hapten diphenylcyclopropenone (DPC). The receptors were gathered from a woman between 50 and 59 years old with alopecia areata. Some clones in this sample may be carry-over from other donors' samples.

This clonotype was picked up a small number of times. The genes are TRBV29-1 and TRBJ2-7, with D unresolved. Germline-derived CDR1 and CDR2 are SQVTM and ANQGSEA. Trimming stripped 4 bases from V and 1 base from J, with 8 bases between. CDR3 length: 12 residues. The CDR3 protein is CSVGHQSYEQYF. DNA of the CDR3: TGCAGCGTTGGCCACCAGTCCTACGAGCAGTACTTC.

This clonotype was observed a handful of times. The chain links TRBV9 to TRBJ2-1, with D possibly being TRBD2 (7 bases). Germline assignment: CDR1 SGDLS and CDR2 YYNGEE. The CDR3 is 18 residues long. V was pared by 3 bases and J by 4 bases, with 23 bases between. CDR3 sequence (DNA): TGTGCCAGCAGCGAGGGGGGGGGTAGCGGAACCCGATACAATGAGCAGTTCTTC. Translation: CASSEGGGSGTRYNEQFF.

The chain is built from TRBV20-1 and TRBJ2-5, with TRBD2 identical over 10 bases. The CDR3 extends over 16 amino acids. The junction had 11 bases not matched to a gene; V was cut back by 0 bases and J by 7 bases. Germline loops: CDR1 DFQATT, CDR2 SNEGSKA (reference sequence). Here the CDR3 reads CSARDGLAGARGTQYF. CDR3 bases: TGCAGTGCTAGAGATGGGCTAGCGGGAGCCCGGGGGACCCAGTACTTC.

This clonotype was counted many times. V is TRBV25-1 and J is TRBJ2-3, with TRBD2 matching 9 bases. CDR3 length: 15 residues. Looked up from germline, CDR1 is MGHDK and CDR2 is SYGVNS. The ends lost 1 base at V and 3 bases at J; junction bases unmatched: 2. The CDR3 sequence is CASSESTSGTDTQYF. CDR3 nucleotides: TGTGCCAGCAGTGAATCGACTAGCGGTACAGATACGCAGTATTTT. Looking up the rest from reference TRBV25-1 and TRBJ2-3 gives the full variable domain: EADIYQTPRYLVIGTGKKITLECSQTMGHDKMYWYQQDPGMELHLIHYSYGVNSTEKGDLSSESTVSRIRTEHFPLTLESARPSHTSQYLCASSESTSGTDTQYFGPGTRLTVL.

DNA for the CDR3: TGTGCCAGCAGTTACTCCCAGTCACTAGCGGGAGCCTACGAGCAGTACTTC. This encodes CASSYSQSLAGAYEQYF. This sequence joins TRBV6-2 or TRBV6-3 and TRBJ2-7, with 11 positions matching TRBD2. Germline V gene lookup returns CDR1 MNHEY and CDR2 SVGEGT. This CDR3 is built from 17 residues. Germline trimming cut 0 bases from V and 2 bases from J; bases unmatched to any gene: 6.

This chain links TRBV2 with TRBJ1-5, with 11 nucleotides matching TRBD1. The CDR3 has 15 amino acids. The trim removed 5 bases at V and 6 bases at J, leaving 6 bases unmatched. Germline CDR1 and CDR2: SNHLY and FYNNEI. In DNA form, the CDR3 reads TGTGCCAGCAGTATTGGACAGGGGGCTGGTCAGCCCCAGCATTTT. This codes for CASSIGQGAGQPQHF.

This clonotype came up a few times. J is TRBJ1-2 and V is TRBV10-3; TRBD1 might be the D (5 bases). Germline CDR1 and CDR2: ENHRY and SYGVKD. With 4 bases removed from V and 4 bases from J, the gap between germline ends came to 16 bases. There are 15 residues in the CDR3. The CDR3 DNA reads TGTGCCATCAGTGGGGGTATACAGGAAGGCTATGGCTACACCTTC. Its translation: CAISGGIQEGYGYTF.

This clonotype was picked up a small number of times. The J gene is TRBJ1-2, the V gene TRBV5-1; tentatively, D is TRBD1 (6 bases). This CDR3 has 12 residues. Germline V gives CDR1 SGHRS, CDR2 YFSETQ. Trimming took 4 bases from V and 6 from J, leaving 10 bases between them. The chain's CDR3 is CASSVKGDGYTF. As DNA, the CDR3 is TGCGCCAGCAGCGTTAAGGGGGATGGCTACACCTTC.

The chain is built from TRBV20-1 and TRBJ2-3; D is unclear. V was pared by 4 bases and J by 2 bases, with 13 bases between. There are 14 residues in the CDR3. From germline, CDR1 is DFQATT and CDR2 SNEGSKA (reference sequence). For the CDR3, the DNA is TGCAGTGCTAACGTCAGGATATACACAGATACGCAGTATTTT. This encodes CSANVRIYTDTQYF.

This clonotype occurred a few times. DNA of the CDR3: TGTGCCAGCAGGATTCAGGGAGGCTATGGCTACACCTTC. Its translation: CASRIQGGYGYTF. The J gene is TRBJ1-2, the V gene TRBV6-6; a weak D match, TRBD1 (5 bases). V was pared by 6 bases and J by 4 bases, with 12 bases between. CDR3 length: 13 residues. Germline CDR1 MNHNY, CDR2 SVGAGI (reference sequence).

The chain employs TRBV7-7 and TRBJ2-2, with TRBD1 matching 9 bases. With 1 base clipped from V and 7 bases from J, the junction kept 4 bases outside the gene matches. From germline, CDR1 is SSHAT and CDR2 FNYEAQ (reference sequence). The CDR3 runs to 15 residues. CDR3 sequence: CASSLGTGAGGELFF. Here the CDR3 DNA reads TGTGCCAGCAGCTTAGGGACAGGGGCCGGCGGGGAGCTGTTTTTT.

The chain carries TRBV20-1 and TRBJ2-7, with D tentatively TRBD2 (6 bases). Between the trimmed V and J ends, which lost 3 bases and 6 bases, there was a span of 21 bases. The length of the CDR3 is 15 residues. In germline, CDR1 is DFQATT, CDR2 SNEGSKA (reference sequence). CDR3: CSASVPGSGGGEQYF. The CDR3 bases are TGCAGTGCTAGTGTCCCCGGGAGTGGCGGCGGCGAGCAGTACTTC.

The genes are TRBV24-1 and TRBJ1-5; D might be TRBD1 (5 bases). V shed 9 bases and J shed 3 bases, with 14 bases lying between them. Germline V gene sequence: CDR1 KGHDR, CDR2 SFDVKD. The CDR3 covers 14 residues. The CDR3 region is CATRGAGHNQPQHF. As DNA, the CDR3 is TGTGCCACCCGTGGGGCAGGGCACAATCAGCCCCAGCATTTT.

This clonotype occurred many times. The chain has TRBV11-2 and TRBJ2-1; D unclear. Germline loops: CDR1 SGHAT, CDR2 FQNNGV. This CDR3 spans 14 amino acids. With 0 bases removed from V and 3 bases from J, the gap between germline ends came to 6 bases. CDR3 sequence (DNA): TGTGCCAGCAGCTTAGATGGTAGCTACAATGAGCAGTTCTTC. This encodes CASSLDGSYNEQFF.

The chain carries TRBV29-1 and TRBJ1-1; D is unclear. The germline V gene has CDR1 SQVTM and CDR2 ANQGSEA. CDR3 length equals 13 residues. The ends were cut back, 3 bases at V and 1 base at J, with 9 bases in the middle. The CDR3 DNA is TGCAGCGTTGAGGCATTCAAGAACACTGAAGCTTTCTTT. Amino acid sequence: CSVEAFKNTEAFF.

This clonotype was recorded once. The chain couples TRBV6-1 to TRBJ1-3, with D possibly being TRBD1 (6 bases). V was shortened by 0 bases and J by 4 bases, with 10 bases between the two germline ends. Germline lookup yields CDR1 MNHNS and CDR2 SASEGT. The CDR3 totals 15 residues. CDR3 sequence reads: CASSEAGTLGNTIYF. Here the CDR3 DNA reads TGTGCCAGCAGTGAAGCCGGGACATTAGGAAACACCATATATTTT.

This clonotype came up a few times. V is TRBV5-1 and J is TRBJ2-7; TRBD2 might be the D (5 bases). V lost 0 bases and J 6 bases, leaving 13 bases between the germline ends. CDR3 length equals 14 residues. In germline, CDR1 is SGHRS, CDR2 YFSETQ. For the CDR3, the DNA is TGCGCCAGCAGCTTGGCCGCGCGGGCGCGCGAGCAGTACTTC. This encodes CASSLAARAREQYF.

This clonotype was detected many times. The V gene is TRBV11-3, the J gene TRBJ2-1; TRBD2 might be the D (6 bases). Between the trimmed V and J ends, which lost 1 base and 0 bases, there was a span of 10 bases. Germline assignment: CDR1 SGHNT and CDR2 YENEEA. CDR3 length: 16 residues. The DNA for the CDR3 is TGTGCCAGCAGCTTAGGGGGGGTGGGCTCCTACAATGAGCAGTTCTTC. This codes for CASSLGGVGSYNEQFF.

This clonotype was recorded a few times. The chain uses TRBV5-1 and TRBJ1-1; D uncertain. The CDR3 is 14 residues long. V was clipped by 1 base and J by 10 bases, with 17 bases between them. CDR1 is SGHRS and CDR2 is YFSETQ in the germline V gene. CDR3 sequence reads: CASSLTAPTPIAFF. CDR3 DNA: TGCGCCAGCAGCTTGACAGCCCCAACCCCAATAGCTTTCTTT.

V usage is TRBV29-1 and J usage is TRBJ2-5; possible D gene TRBD2, 6 bases. Looked up from germline, CDR1 is SQVTM and CDR2 is ANQGSEA. Trimming stripped 7 bases from V and 6 bases from J, with 18 bases between. The CDR3 is 13 residues long. CDR3 DNA: TGCAGCGGGGAGGTTACGGGATTCAAGACCCAGTACTTC. Amino acids: CSGEVTGFKTQYF.

This clonotype has just a few counts. The chain uses TRBV21-1 and TRBJ2-4; the table gives TRBD1 as D, unverified against the DNA. TRBV21-1 is a pseudogene locus. There are 16 residues in the CDR3. CDR3 in amino acids: CASSVTGGLVKNIQYF. In DNA, the CDR3 is TGTGCCAGCAGCGTGACAGGGGGCCTGGTCAAAAACATTCAGTACTTC.

The J gene is TRBJ2-5, the V gene TRBV11-2; tentative D call: TRBD1 (5 bases). Trimming removed 2 bases from V and 4 bases from J, with 11 bases in between. The CDR3 consists of 14 residues. In germline, CDR1 is SGHAT, CDR2 FQNNGV. CDR3 in amino acids: CASSLRQSIETQYF. The CDR3 DNA is TGTGCCAGCAGCTTAAGACAGTCGATAGAGACCCAGTACTTC.

The chain combines TRBV10-3 with TRBJ1-6; 10 bases match TRBD1. From germline, CDR1 is ENHRY and CDR2 SYGVKD. Trimming took 1 base from V and 7 from J; bases not matched to a gene: 7. This CDR3 spans 17 amino acids. Here the CDR3 reads CAISEFNPGQGNSPLHF. The CDR3 DNA is TGTGCCATCAGTGAGTTCAATCCGGGACAGGGGAATTCACCCCTCCACTTT.

This clonotype was seen more than once but under ten times. The gene calls are TRBV18 and TRBJ2-5; 11 bases are a match to TRBD2. The germline CDR1 and CDR2 sequences are KGHSH and LQKENI. The trim removed 2 bases at V and 5 bases at J, leaving 7 bases unmatched. The CDR3 length is 16 residues. The CDR3 DNA reads as TGTGCCAGCTCACCAGAGACTAGCGGGATGGGGGAGACCCAGTACTTC. Residues: CASSPETSGMGETQYF. The full variable domain, rest sourced from reference TRBV18 and TRBJ2-5, is NAGVMQNPRHLVRRRGQEARLRCSPMKGHSHVYWYRQLPEEGLKFMVYLQKENIIDESGMPKERFSAEFPKEGPSILRIQQVVRGDSAAYFCASSPETSGMGETQYFGPGTRLLVL.

The rearrangement joins TRBV6-5 to TRBJ1-1, with a weak D call TRBD1 (5 bases). In germline, CDR1 is MNHEY, CDR2 SVGAGI. This CDR3 has 16 residues. Trimming cost V 4 bases and J 8 bases, with 23 bases left between them. CDR3 DNA sequence: TGTGCCAGCAGTTCCGACCCCAGGGAATCGGGCTGGGAAGCTTTCTTT. Translation: CASSSDPRESGWEAFF.

This clonotype appeared a few times. The rearrangement joins TRBV7-9 to TRBJ1-6; maybe TRBD1 (6 bases). CDR3 length: 15 residues. Trimming cost V 3 bases and J 8 bases, with 14 bases left between them. CDR1 is SEHNR, CDR2 FQNEAQ, per germline (reference sequence). CDR3 sequence (DNA): TGTGCCAGCAGCTTGACCGGGACAAGGGATTCACCCCTCCACTTT. Translated, it gives CASSLTGTRDSPLHF.